Shown below are 22 T cell receptor beta chains from a single sample sequenced in a study of T cell responses to AZD1222 COVID-19 vaccine. TCRdb's copy holds only in-frame clones and misses some; the assay was immunoSEQ multiplex PCR. Here the sample spans under 200,000 clones, almost 95% being singletons. The sequencing here drew on peripheral blood, taken on day 0 of AZD1222 vaccination. The origin of the receptors is an adult in good health.

The chain employs TRBV4-1 and TRBJ2-1; tentatively, D is TRBD2 (6 bases). From germline, CDR1 is MGHRA and CDR2 YSYEKL. V lost 2 bases and J lost 0, with 14 bases in between. CDR3 size: 17 residues. The DNA of the CDR3 is TGCGCCAGCAGCCAACTCCCCGGCGGGAACTCCTACAATGAGCAGTTCTTC. Protein product: CASSQLPGGNSYNEQFF.

This rearrangement joins TRBV6-1 to TRBJ1-1; the D gene is possibly TRBD1 (5 bases). CDR1 is MNHNS, CDR2 SASEGT, per germline. The ends were cut back, 4 bases at V and 0 bases at J, with 15 bases in the middle. The CDR3 length is 16 residues. For the CDR3, the DNA is TGTGCCAGCAGTGCGTTCGGTCAGGGCGTGAACACTGAAGCTTTCTTT. Its translation: CASSAFGQGVNTEAFF.

The chain recombines TRBV28 with TRBJ1-1; 7 nucleotides line up with TRBD1. The CDR3 length is 13 residues. With V trimmed by 6 bases and J by 4 bases, 5 bases remained unmatched. Germline V gives CDR1 MDHEN, CDR2 SYDVKM. CDR3 region: CASSGQGGTEAFF. CDR3 bases: TGTGCCAGCAGCGGTCAGGGGGGCACTGAAGCTTTCTTT.

The V and J genes are TRBV6-5 and TRBJ2-7, with TRBD2 matching over 9 bases. Germline V gene lookup returns CDR1 MNHEY and CDR2 SVGAGI. The V and J ends lost 2 bases and 3 bases, in that order; junction bases with no gene match: 8. This CDR3 has 16 amino acids. The CDR3, as DNA: TGTGCCAGCAGTTACCCTTCTAGCGGGAAAGACTACGAGCAGTACTTC. Translated: CASSYPSSGKDYEQYF.

The chain couples TRBV28 to TRBJ1-1, with D possibly TRBD1 on 6 matching bases. The germline CDR1 and CDR2 sequences are MDHEN and SYDVKM. V was shortened by 8 bases and J by 5 bases, with 21 bases between the two germline ends. This CDR3 has 15 residues. In DNA form, the CDR3 reads TGTGCCAGCCGAGTTCTTGGGGGGGCGCGGACTGAAGCTTTCTTT. As protein: CASRVLGGARTEAFF.

The chain joins TRBV19 to TRBJ1-1; a weak D match, TRBD1 (5 bases). Germline V CDR1 and CDR2: LNHDA, SQIVND (reference sequence). Trimming removed 5 bases at V and 10 bases at J, with 17 bases between. The CDR3 is 13 residues long. The CDR3 reads CASSFRQPMRAFF. CDR3 nucleotide sequence: TGTGCCAGTAGTTTTCGACAGCCCATGAGAGCTTTCTTT.

The chain carries TRBV28 and TRBJ2-3, with TRBD1 matching over 12 bases. CDR1 and CDR2 from the germline V gene are MDHEN and SYDVKM. The V gene end was trimmed by 4 bases and the J gene end by 5 bases; junction bases not matched to a gene: 7. The CDR3 loop spans 16 amino acids. This CDR3 is CASSSGGQGARDTQYF. CDR3 DNA: TGTGCCAGCAGTTCAGGGGGACAGGGGGCGCGAGATACGCAGTATTTT.

This clone was counted once. The chain employs TRBV19 and TRBJ2-1, with a weak D call TRBD2 (6 bases). Trimming took 6 bases from V and 6 from J, leaving 27 bases between them. The CDR3 totals 18 residues. CDR1 LNHDA and CDR2 SQIVND come from the germline V gene (reference sequence). Here the CDR3 reads CASRLWSGGGGLGNEQFF. The CDR3 DNA reads TGTGCCAGTAGGCTTTGGAGTGGCGGAGGAGGGTTAGGCAATGAGCAGTTCTTC. The variable domain in full, completed from reference TRBV19 and TRBJ2-1, reads DGGITQSPKYLFRKEGQNVTLSCEQNLNHDAMYWYRQDPGQGLRLIYYSQIVNDFQKGDIAEGYSVSREKKESFPLTVTSAQKNPTAFYLCASRLWSGGGGLGNEQFFGPGTRLTVL.

Of note for this clone: Relative to the germline gene, one junction end is altered; a read error may explain this. The J gene is TRBJ1-2, the V gene TRBV7-7; D is ambiguous. The CDR3 is made up of 20 amino acids. Germline V gives CDR1 SSHAT, CDR2 FNYEAQ (reference sequence). The DNA of the CDR3 is TGTGCTAGCAGCTCCCAGGTAAGCCGCGTTCCACGGGTAAAAAACTATGGCTACACCTTC. As protein: CASSSQVSRVPRVKNYGYTF.

The chain uses TRBV24-1 and TRBJ2-2; D gene ambiguous. The V and J ends lost 7 bases and 4 bases respectively, with 6 bases between them. The CDR3 has 12 amino acids. Germline loops: CDR1 KGHDR, CDR2 SFDVKD. The CDR3 DNA reads as TGTGCCACCAGATCTAGCACCGGGGAGCTGTTTTTT. This encodes CATRSSTGELFF.

The rearrangement links TRBV19 to TRBJ2-1; TRBD1 is a possible D gene (6 bases). The CDR3 runs to 14 residues. Germline loops: CDR1 LNHDA, CDR2 SQIVND (reference sequence). The V and J ends lost 3 bases and 8 bases respectively, with 14 bases between them. The CDR3, as DNA: TGTGCCAGTAGTATGTTACAGGGCCGCTATGAGCAGTTCTTC. This gives the protein CASSMLQGRYEQFF.

The J gene is TRBJ2-4, the V gene TRBV9; a weak D match, TRBD1 (6 bases). This CDR3 spans 15 amino acids. The V end lost 7 bases, the J end lost 8 bases, and 22 bases lay between the germline ends. Germline V lookup: CDR1 SGDLS, CDR2 YYNGEE. The CDR3 sequence is CASASGGQGRDIQYF. The CDR3 DNA reads as TGTGCCAGCGCCTCAGGCGGGCAGGGGCGTGACATTCAGTACTTC.

V is TRBV19 and J is TRBJ1-5; D uncertain. The CDR3 is made up of 15 amino acids. V lost 0 bases to trimming and J lost 7 bases, with 13 bases between them. Germline V gives CDR1 LNHDA, CDR2 SQIVND (reference sequence). The CDR3 loop reads CASSIDRRVGQPQHF. The CDR3 DNA reads as TGTGCCAGTAGTATAGATCGGAGGGTTGGCCAGCCCCAGCATTTT.

V and J are TRBV27 and TRBJ1-6; D ambiguous. CDR1 MNHEY and CDR2 SMNVEV come from the germline V gene (reference sequence). V was clipped by 0 bases and J by 1 base, with 7 bases between them. CDR3 length equals 16 residues. In DNA, the CDR3 is TGTGCCAGCAGTTTATCTCCAGGTTCCTATAATTCACCCCTCCACTTT. Protein product: CASSLSPGSYNSPLHF.

The rearrangement links TRBV5-4 to TRBJ1-1, with D perhaps TRBD1 (6 bases). The V gene's germline CDR1 is SGHNT and CDR2 YYREEE (reference sequence). The CDR3 is made up of 14 amino acids. V gave up 4 bases and J gave up 4 bases, with 14 bases separating them. CDR3 bases: TGTGCCAGCAGCGGAGCAGGGGCTGTCACTGAAGCTTTCTTT. As protein: CASSGAGAVTEAFF.

The chain joins TRBV11-2 to TRBJ1-3; D uncertain. The germline gives CDR1 SGHAT, CDR2 FQNNGV. The V end was cut by 3 bases, the J end by 8 bases, with 8 bases between. CDR3 size: 12 residues. The CDR3 protein is CASSFNRDTIYF. CDR3 nucleotides: TGTGCCAGCAGCTTTAACCGTGACACCATATATTTT.

The rearrangement joins TRBV4-1 to TRBJ1-3; D unclear. CDR1 and CDR2 (germline): MGHRA, YSYEKL. This CDR3 is 15 amino acids long. The V gene lost 4 bases and the J gene lost 4 bases, with 14 bases spanning the gap. CDR3 nucleotides: TGCGCCAGCAGCCCGGGCGTGGGCACCGGAAACACCATATATTTT. This encodes CASSPGVGTGNTIYF.

This clone was seen a single time. The rearrangement uses TRBV18 and TRBJ1-1, with 7 bases matching TRBD1. The trim removed 3 bases at V and 8 bases at J, leaving 6 bases unmatched. Looked up from germline, CDR1 is KGHSH and CDR2 is LQKENI. This CDR3 spans 13 amino acids. The CDR3, as DNA: TGTGCCAGCTCACCTCGGACAGGAACGGAAGCTTTCTTT. Protein sequence: CASSPRTGTEAFF.

V is TRBV28 and J is TRBJ1-2, with unresolved D. The CDR3 loop spans 13 amino acids. Germline-derived CDR1 and CDR2 are MDHEN and SYDVKM. Trimming removed 3 bases at V and 3 bases at J, with 8 bases between. CDR3 DNA sequence: TGTGCCAGCAGTTTGGGCGGACACTATGGCTACACCTTC. Protein sequence: CASSLGGHYGYTF.

V and J are TRBV19 and TRBJ2-7, with 8 bases lining up with TRBD1. V was pared by 3 bases and J by 2 bases, with 9 bases of the junction left unmatched. In germline, CDR1 is LNHDA, CDR2 SQIVND (reference sequence). The CDR3 sequence is 16 residues long. In DNA, the CDR3 is TGTGCCAGTAGTATCCTGACAGGGGCCCCTCCCTACGAGCAGTACTTC. As protein: CASSILTGAPPYEQYF.

The chain couples TRBV6-1 to TRBJ1-2; TRBD1 is a possible D gene (5 bases). The CDR3 has 13 residues. Germline-derived CDR1 and CDR2 are MNHNS and SASEGT. The germline V and J ends were trimmed by 1 base and 4 bases, with 7 bases remaining between them. The CDR3 spells CASSEGRAYGYTF. The CDR3 nucleotides read TGTGCCAGCAGTGAAGGCAGGGCCTATGGCTACACCTTC.

The rearrangement joins TRBV12-3 or TRBV12-4 to TRBJ1-1; D remains ambiguous. Deletions cut 5 bases from V and 8 bases from J, with 12 bases between. This CDR3 has 12 residues. CDR3 residues: CASSLTSREAFF. The CDR3 DNA follows: TGTGCCAGCAGTCTAACTAGCAGAGAAGCTTTCTTT.